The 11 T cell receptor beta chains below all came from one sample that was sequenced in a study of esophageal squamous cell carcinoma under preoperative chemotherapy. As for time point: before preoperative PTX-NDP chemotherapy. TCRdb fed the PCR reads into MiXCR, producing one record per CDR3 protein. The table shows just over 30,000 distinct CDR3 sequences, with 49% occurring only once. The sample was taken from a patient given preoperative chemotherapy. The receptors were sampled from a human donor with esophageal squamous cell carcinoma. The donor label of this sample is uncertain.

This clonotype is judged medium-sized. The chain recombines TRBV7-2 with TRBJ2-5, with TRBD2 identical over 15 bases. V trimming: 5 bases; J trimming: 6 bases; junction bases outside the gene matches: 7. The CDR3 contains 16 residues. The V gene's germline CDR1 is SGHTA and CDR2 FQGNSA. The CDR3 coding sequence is TGTGCCAGCAGCCTGTATGGGACTAGCGGGAGGCAGACCCAGTACTTC. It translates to CASSLYGTSGRQTQYF.

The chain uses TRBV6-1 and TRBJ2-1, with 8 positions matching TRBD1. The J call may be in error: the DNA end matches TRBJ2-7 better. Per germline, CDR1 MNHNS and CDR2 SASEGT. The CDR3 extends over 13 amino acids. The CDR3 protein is CASSPGGAGEQYF. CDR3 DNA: TGTGCCAGCAGCCCAGGGGGCGCGGGGGAGCAGTACTTC.

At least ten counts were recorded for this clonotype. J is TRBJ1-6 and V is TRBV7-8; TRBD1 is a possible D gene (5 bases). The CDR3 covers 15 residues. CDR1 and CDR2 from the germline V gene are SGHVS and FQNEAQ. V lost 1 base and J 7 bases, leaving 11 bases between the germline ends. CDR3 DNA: TGTGCCAGCAGCTTAGTGGGGCGGAGAAATTCACCCCTCCACTTT. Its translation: CASSLVGRRNSPLHF.

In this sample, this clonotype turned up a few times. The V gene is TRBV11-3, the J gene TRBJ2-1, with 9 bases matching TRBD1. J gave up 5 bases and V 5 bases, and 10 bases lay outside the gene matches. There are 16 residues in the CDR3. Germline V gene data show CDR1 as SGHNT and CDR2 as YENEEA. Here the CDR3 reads CASSAMNRGQNNEQFF. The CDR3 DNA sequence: TGTGCCAGCAGCGCCATGAACAGGGGGCAAAACAATGAGCAGTTCTTC.

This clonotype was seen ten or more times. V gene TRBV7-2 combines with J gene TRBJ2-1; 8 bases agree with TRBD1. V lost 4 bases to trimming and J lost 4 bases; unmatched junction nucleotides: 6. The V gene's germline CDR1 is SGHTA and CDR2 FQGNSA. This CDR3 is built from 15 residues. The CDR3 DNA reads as TGTGCCAGCAGCTATACAAGGACAGGGTACAATGAGCAGTTCTTC. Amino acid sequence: CASSYTRTGYNEQFF.

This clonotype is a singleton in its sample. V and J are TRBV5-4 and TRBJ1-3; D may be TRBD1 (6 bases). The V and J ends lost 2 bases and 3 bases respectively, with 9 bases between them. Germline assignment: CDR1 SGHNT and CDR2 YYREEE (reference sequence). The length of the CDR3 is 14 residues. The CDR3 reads CASSFQGGGNTIYF. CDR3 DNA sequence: TGTGCCAGCAGCTTTCAAGGGGGTGGAAACACCATATATTTT.

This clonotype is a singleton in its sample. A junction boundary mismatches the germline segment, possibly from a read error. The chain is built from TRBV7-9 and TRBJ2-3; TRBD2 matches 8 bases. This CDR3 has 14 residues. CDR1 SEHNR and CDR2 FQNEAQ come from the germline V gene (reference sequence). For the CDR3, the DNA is TGTGCCGGCAGCGGGAGAGGGGACACAGATACCCAGTATTTC. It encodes CAGSGRGDTDTQYF.

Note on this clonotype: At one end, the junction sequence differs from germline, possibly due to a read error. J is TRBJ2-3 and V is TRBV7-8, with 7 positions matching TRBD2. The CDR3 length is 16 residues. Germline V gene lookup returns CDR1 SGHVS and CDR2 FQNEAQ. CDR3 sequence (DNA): TGTGCGAGCCGCGGAACGGGGGGAGGAGCGAAAGATACGCAGTATTTC. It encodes CASRGTGGGAKDTQYF.

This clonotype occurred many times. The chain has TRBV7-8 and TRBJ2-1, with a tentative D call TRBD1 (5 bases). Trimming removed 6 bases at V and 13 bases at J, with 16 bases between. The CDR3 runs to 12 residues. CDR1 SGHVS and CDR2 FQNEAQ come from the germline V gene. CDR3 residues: CASSPTQAPQFF. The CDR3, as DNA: TGTGCCAGCAGTCCTACACAGGCACCCCAGTTCTTC.

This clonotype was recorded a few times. The DNA for the CDR3 is TGTGCCAGCAGCTTAGGACAGTGGGATACGCAGTATTTT. Encoded protein: CASSLGQWDTQYF. The V call is TRBV7-2, the J call TRBJ2-3, with D perhaps TRBD1 (5 bases). CDR3 length: 13 amino acids. Trimming pared 1 base from V and 6 bases from J, leaving 8 bases between. Germline V gene data show CDR1 as SGHTA and CDR2 as FQGNSA.

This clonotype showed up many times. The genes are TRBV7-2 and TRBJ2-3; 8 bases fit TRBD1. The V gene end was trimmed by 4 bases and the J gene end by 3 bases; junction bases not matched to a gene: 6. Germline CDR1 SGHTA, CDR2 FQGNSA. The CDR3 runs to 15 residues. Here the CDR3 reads CASSSRTGWTDTQYF. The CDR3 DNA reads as TGTGCCAGCAGCTCCCGGACAGGGTGGACAGATACGCAGTATTTT. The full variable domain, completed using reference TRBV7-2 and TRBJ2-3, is GAGVSQSPSNKVTEKGKDVELRCDPISGHTALYWYRQSLGQGLEFLIYFQGNSAPDKSGLPSDRFSAERTGGSVSTLTIQRTQQEDSAVYLCASSSRTGWTDTQYFGPGTRLTVL.